Listed below are T cell receptor beta chains from one sample, sequenced in a study of T cells in Graves' hyperthyroidism and ophthalmopathy. TCRdb fed the multiplex PCR reads into MiXCR, producing one record per CDR3 protein. The table lists hundreds of thousands of distinct CDR3 sequences, about 15% of them singletons. The sequenced sample was blood. The source is a woman aged 18-35 years with Graves' hyperthyroidism. The CDR3 runs from the conserved cysteine through the conserved F or W. The D gene is left open where the match is weak. Only part of the rows carry a size: once, few, many, or a class if the clone is expanded.

j_gene: TRBJ2-1; abundance: many; d_gene: .; v_gene: TRBV9; CDR3nt: TGTGCCAGCAGCGTCTCGATGGGTGAGCAGTTCTTC; CDR3aa: CASSVSMGEQFF
j_gene: TRBJ2-1; abundance: few; d_gene: .; v_gene: TRBV24-1; CDR3nt: TGTGCCACCAGTGATGTAACCGGGACCCAGCAGTTCTTC; CDR3aa: CATSDVTGTQQFF
j_gene: TRBJ2-1; abundance: few; d_gene: TRBD2; v_gene: TRBV3-1; CDR3nt: TGTGCCAGCAGCCCCGACGGGACTAGCCATAGCTCCTACAATGAGCAGTTCTTC; CDR3aa: CASSPDGTSHSSYNEQFF
j_gene: TRBJ2-3; abundance: few; d_gene: TRBD2; v_gene: TRBV7-2; CDR3nt: TGTGCCAGCAGCTTTGGACTAGCGGGGTATACGCAGTATTTT; CDR3aa: CASSFGLAGYTQYF
j_gene: TRBJ2-7; abundance: .; d_gene: .; v_gene: TRBV7-2; CDR3nt: TGTGCCAGCAGCTCCTTTTACAATGAGCAGTACTTC; CDR3aa: CASSSFYNEQYF
j_gene: TRBJ1-2; abundance: .; d_gene: .; v_gene: TRBV6-2/TRBV6-3; CDR3nt: TGTGCCAGCAGTCCTGGAGGGGTGAGGAGCGGCTACACCTTC; CDR3aa: CASSPGGVRSGYTF
j_gene: TRBJ2-7; abundance: many; d_gene: TRBD1; v_gene: TRBV19; CDR3nt: TGTGCCAGTAGCGCCGGGACAGTTTACGAGCAGTACTTC; CDR3aa: CASSAGTVYEQYF
j_gene: TRBJ1-4; abundance: .; d_gene: .; v_gene: TRBV5-5; CDR3nt: TGTGCCAGCACCCTGATCGGGTGGTATAATGAAAAACTGTTTTTT; CDR3aa: CASTLIGWYNEKLFF
j_gene: TRBJ2-3; abundance: many; d_gene: TRBD2; v_gene: TRBV5-5; CDR3nt: TGTGCCAGCAGCATGCGTACTAGCGGAGATACGCAGTATTTT; CDR3aa: CASSMRTSGDTQYF
j_gene: TRBJ1-1; abundance: .; d_gene: TRBD1; v_gene: TRBV28; CDR3nt: TGTGCCAGCAGTTCCCAAGACAGGGGGAAAGCTTTCTTT; CDR3aa: CASSSQDRGKAFF
j_gene: TRBJ2-7; abundance: .; d_gene: TRBD1; v_gene: TRBV13; CDR3nt: TGTGCCAGCAGCATGGACAGGGATTACTACGAGCAGTACTTC; CDR3aa: CASSMDRDYYEQYF
j_gene: TRBJ2-1; abundance: once; d_gene: .; v_gene: TRBV29-1; CDR3nt: TGCAGCGTTGAAGGTGGAGCCTACGAGCAGTTCTTC; CDR3aa: CSVEGGAYEQFF
j_gene: TRBJ1-2; abundance: many; d_gene: .; v_gene: TRBV2; CDR3nt: TGTGCCAGCAGTTTGTACGCGCGCTATGGCTACACCTTC; CDR3aa: CASSLYARYGYTF
j_gene: TRBJ2-4; abundance: few; d_gene: .; v_gene: TRBV2; CDR3nt: TGTGCCAGCACAGGGGTCGGAGCCAAAAACATTCAGTACTTC; CDR3aa: CASTGVGAKNIQYF
j_gene: TRBJ2-5; abundance: many; d_gene: .; v_gene: TRBV18; CDR3nt: TGTGCCAGCTCACCACCGGTCGCAGAGACCCAGTACTTC; CDR3aa: CASSPPVAETQYF
j_gene: TRBJ2-6; abundance: few; d_gene: .; v_gene: TRBV4-1; CDR3nt: TGCGCCAGCAGCCAGCGGATGGGGATGAGCTCTGGGGCCAACGTCCTGACTTTC; CDR3aa: CASSQRMGMSSGANVLTF
j_gene: TRBJ1-3; abundance: .; d_gene: .; v_gene: TRBV19; CDR3nt: TGTGCCAGTAGTCTAGGTGACAGTACCATATATTTT; CDR3aa: CASSLGDSTIYF
j_gene: TRBJ2-7; abundance: .; d_gene: .; v_gene: TRBV7-9; CDR3nt: TGTGCCAGCAGCTTGGACAGCATCTCCTACGAGCAGTACTTC; CDR3aa: CASSLDSISYEQYF
j_gene: TRBJ2-6; abundance: many; d_gene: TRBD2; v_gene: TRBV11-2; CDR3nt: TGTGCCAGCAGCCCAGGCGGACTAGCCTTTGGGGCCAACGTCCTGACTTTC; CDR3aa: CASSPGGLAFGANVLTF
j_gene: TRBJ2-2; abundance: .; d_gene: .; v_gene: TRBV27; CDR3nt: TGTGCCAGCAGTTTTCCTACTCCGACTCAACCCCAACCAAGCACCGGGGAGCTGTTTTTT; CDR3aa: CASSFPTPTQPQPSTGELFF
j_gene: TRBJ1-1; abundance: many; d_gene: TRBD1; v_gene: TRBV3-1; CDR3nt: TGTGCCAGCAGTACCCTAGGCTCGGACAGGGAAGCTTTCTTT; CDR3aa: CASSTLGSDREAFF
j_gene: TRBJ2-1; abundance: many; d_gene: .; v_gene: TRBV7-9; CDR3nt: TGTGCCAGCAGTGGTTCTCAAGGAGGGTGGTCCAATGAGCAGTTCTTC; CDR3aa: CASSGSQGGWSNEQFF
j_gene: TRBJ1-4; abundance: few; d_gene: .; v_gene: TRBV4-3; CDR3nt: TGCGCCAGCAGCACACCCCAGGGTACAAAACTGTTTTTT; CDR3aa: CASSTPQGTKLFF
j_gene: TRBJ2-5; abundance: many; d_gene: .; v_gene: TRBV20-1; CDR3nt: TGCAGTGTTCTTCCGGGAGAGACCCAGTACTTC; CDR3aa: CSVLPGETQYF
j_gene: TRBJ2-5; abundance: many; d_gene: TRBD2; v_gene: TRBV2; CDR3nt: TGTGCCAGCAGTGAAGTAGTAGCGGGAGAAGAGACCCAGTACTTC; CDR3aa: CASSEVVAGEETQYF
j_gene: TRBJ2-1; abundance: many; d_gene: .; v_gene: TRBV5-5; CDR3nt: TGTGCCAGCAGCTTGGGATCGCAGTTCTTC; CDR3aa: CASSLGSQFF
j_gene: TRBJ1-6; abundance: .; d_gene: TRBD1; v_gene: TRBV7-9; CDR3nt: TGTGCCAGCAGCTTTTGGGACAGCCGGCGTGTACGTTCACCCCCCCACTTT; CDR3aa: CASSFWDSRRVRSPPHF
j_gene: TRBJ1-2; abundance: few; d_gene: .; v_gene: TRBV11-1; CDR3nt: TGTGCCAGCAGCAGAGGGGAACTTTATGGGCATGGCTACACCTTC; CDR3aa: CASSRGELYGHGYTF
j_gene: TRBJ2-1; abundance: many; d_gene: TRBD1; v_gene: TRBV29-1; CDR3nt: TGCAGCGTTAGAGACAGGGTCTCTTTCCGCAATGAGCAGTTCTTC; CDR3aa: CSVRDRVSFRNEQFF
j_gene: TRBJ2-7; abundance: .; d_gene: .; v_gene: TRBV4-3; CDR3nt: TGCGCCAGCAGCCAAGATTACGAGGCCTACGAGCAGTACTTC; CDR3aa: CASSQDYEAYEQYF
j_gene: TRBJ2-7; abundance: many; d_gene: .; v_gene: TRBV27; CDR3nt: TGTGCCAGCAGTGTCACAGGGGGGGAAAACTACGAGCAGTACTTC; CDR3aa: CASSVTGGENYEQYF
j_gene: TRBJ2-7; abundance: few; d_gene: TRBD1; v_gene: TRBV7-2; CDR3nt: TGTGCCAGCAGCCCTAGGACAGGGGGACGCACCTACGAGCAGTACTTC; CDR3aa: CASSPRTGGRTYEQYF
j_gene: TRBJ2-7; abundance: many; d_gene: .; v_gene: TRBV5-6; CDR3nt: TGTGCCAGCAGCTTGGGGAGGAGATCAACCTTCTACGAGCAGTACTTC; CDR3aa: CASSLGRRSTFYEQYF
j_gene: TRBJ1-1; abundance: few; d_gene: .; v_gene: TRBV27; CDR3nt: TGTGCCAGCAGTTTTCGAGTGACGGGGAACACTGAAGCTTTCTTT; CDR3aa: CASSFRVTGNTEAFF
j_gene: TRBJ2-1; abundance: .; d_gene: TRBD2; v_gene: TRBV20-1; CDR3nt: TGCAGTGCTCCCCAAAGGGAGGGCAGGGCTGAAGTTGAGCAGTTCTTC; CDR3aa: CSAPQREGRAEVEQFF
j_gene: TRBJ2-7; abundance: many; d_gene: .; v_gene: TRBV5-1; CDR3nt: TGCGCCAGCAGCGACTCCCTGCGGGACAGTTCCTACGAGCAGTACTTC; CDR3aa: CASSDSLRDSSYEQYF
j_gene: TRBJ2-7; abundance: few; d_gene: .; v_gene: TRBV28; CDR3nt: TGTGCCAGCAGTTTACCCACCCCGGTGACATTGGGGGGCTACAATGAGCAGTACTTC; CDR3aa: CASSLPTPVTLGGYNEQYF
j_gene: TRBJ2-7; abundance: .; d_gene: .; v_gene: TRBV6-6; CDR3nt: TGTGCCAGCAGTTACGAAGTCCCACCCACCTACGAGCAGTACTTC; CDR3aa: CASSYEVPPTYEQYF
j_gene: TRBJ2-2; abundance: few; d_gene: .; v_gene: TRBV2; CDR3nt: TGTGCCAGCAGTAGTATAAGTACCGGGGAGCTGTTTTTT; CDR3aa: CASSSISTGELFF
j_gene: TRBJ2-1; abundance: .; d_gene: .; v_gene: TRBV28; CDR3nt: TGTGCCAGCAGTTTACCTGGGCTAGCGCGGAATGAGCAGTTCTTC; CDR3aa: CASSLPGLARNEQFF
j_gene: TRBJ2-5; abundance: .; d_gene: .; v_gene: TRBV18; CDR3nt: TGTGCCAGCTCAAGGAGCGGCCAAGAGACCCAGTACTTC; CDR3aa: CASSRSGQETQYF
j_gene: TRBJ2-2; abundance: few; d_gene: TRBD2; v_gene: TRBV7-9; CDR3nt: TGTGCCAGCGGCCTAGCGGGAATGGCCGGGGAGCTGTTTTTT; CDR3aa: CASGLAGMAGELFF